The clone carrying this T cell receptor (beta chain) has only a few counts. Assembly of TCR beta libraries relied on iRepertoire HTBI primers together with Arm-PCR of CDR3 regions. Via MiXCR, TCRdb re-called the multiplex PCR reads, giving one row per CDR3 protein. The sample holds 320,000 or so distinct CDR3 sequences, about 18% seen once. Per the germline V gene, CDR1 is SGHNT and CDR2 is YYREEE (reference sequence). Trimming removed 4 bases at V and 8 bases at J, with 21 bases between. The CDR3 sequence is 15 residues long. Noted time point: newly diagnosed GD, antithyroid drugs for less than 3 months. Preparation of the TCR library used RNA extracted from PBMCs. This entry belongs to a study of regulatory T cells in long-lasting Graves disease.

This TCR was recovered from a female donor with Graves disease. This sample comprised peripheral blood mononuclear cells (PBMCs), obtained at new diagnosis, from a patient treated with antithyroid drugs. V usage is TRBV5-4 and J usage is TRBJ1-2; D is perhaps TRBD1 (6 bases). The CDR3 DNA reads TGTGCCAGCAGCCTGTCGGCAGGGGATAAAGGAGGCTACACCTTC. Translated, it gives CASSLSAGDKGGYTF.